This TCR beta chain was recorded in a study of blood T cell repertoires in COVID-19. Method: immunoSEQ multiplex PCR; TCRdb's copy keeps in-frame clones and lacks some. The data show roughly 200,000 clones, with 86% seen just once and 20% to 25% held by the top ten. V trimming: 0 bases; J trimming: 4 bases; junction bases outside the gene matches: 4. The germline V gene encodes CDR1 MNHNY and CDR2 SVGAGI (reference sequence). The CDR3 loop spans 16 amino acids. The rearrangement links TRBV6-6 to TRBJ2-2; 8 positions match TRBD2. Material for sequencing was PBMCs or T cells enriched from blood (not recorded which). The origin of this receptor is a woman in her thirties or forties in a cohort exposed to, infected with or recovered from COVID-19 (not recorded which). The CDR3 DNA follows: TGTGCCAGCAGTTACTCTCGGGGGGGCGGCACCGGGGAGCTGTTTTTT. Translation: CASSYSRGGGTGELFF.